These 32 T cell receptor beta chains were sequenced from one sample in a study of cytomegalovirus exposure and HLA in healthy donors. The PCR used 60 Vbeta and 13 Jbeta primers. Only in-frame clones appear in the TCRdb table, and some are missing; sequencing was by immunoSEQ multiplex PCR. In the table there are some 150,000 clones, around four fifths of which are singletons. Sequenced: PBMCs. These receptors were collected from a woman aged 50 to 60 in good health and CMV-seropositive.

As DNA, the CDR3 is TGCAGCGTGACCGGACAGCACAATGAGCAGTTCTTC. It encodes CSVTGQHNEQFF. This sequence joins TRBV29-1 and TRBJ2-1; tentatively, D is TRBD1 (6 bases). The CDR3 has 12 residues. The germline CDR1 and CDR2 sequences are SQVTM and ANQGSEA. The germline V and J ends were trimmed by 6 bases and 5 bases, with 11 bases remaining between them.

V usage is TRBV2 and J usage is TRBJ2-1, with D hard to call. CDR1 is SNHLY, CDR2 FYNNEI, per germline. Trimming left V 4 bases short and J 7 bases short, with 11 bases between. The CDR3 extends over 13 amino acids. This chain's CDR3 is CASSVDQVNEQFF. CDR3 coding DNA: TGTGCCAGCAGTGTCGATCAGGTGAATGAGCAGTTCTTC.

The CDR3 is CASSDRGQGYGYTF. The CDR3 DNA reads as TGTGCCAGCAGTGACCGAGGACAGGGCTATGGCTACACCTTC. The rearrangement uses TRBV6-4 and TRBJ1-2; 8 bases are a match to TRBD1. The germline V gene encodes CDR1 MRHNA and CDR2 SNTAGT. The CDR3 consists of 14 residues. J was trimmed by 4 bases and V by 2 bases; bases with no gene match: 3.

The CDR3 region is CASSPGLAGFNEQFF. Here the CDR3 DNA reads TGTGCCAGCAGTCCGGGACTAGCGGGTTTCAATGAGCAGTTCTTC. The chain employs TRBV27 and TRBJ2-1; 12 bases match TRBD2. The CDR3 is made up of 15 amino acids. Germline loops: CDR1 MNHEY, CDR2 SMNVEV (reference sequence). Unmatched junction bases numbered 5, after V lost 5 bases and J lost 6 bases.

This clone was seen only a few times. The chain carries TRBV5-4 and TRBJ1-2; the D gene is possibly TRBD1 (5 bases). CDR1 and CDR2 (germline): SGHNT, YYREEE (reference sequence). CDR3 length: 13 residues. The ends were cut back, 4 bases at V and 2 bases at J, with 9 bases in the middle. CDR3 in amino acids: CASSATANYGYTF. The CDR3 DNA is TGTGCCAGCAGCGCGACAGCCAACTATGGCTACACCTTC.

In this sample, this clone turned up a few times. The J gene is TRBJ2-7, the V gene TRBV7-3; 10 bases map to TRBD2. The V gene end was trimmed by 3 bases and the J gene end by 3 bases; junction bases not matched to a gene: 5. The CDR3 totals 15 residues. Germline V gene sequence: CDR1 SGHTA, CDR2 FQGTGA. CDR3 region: CASSLLAGAGYEQYF. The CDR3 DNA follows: TGTGCCAGCAGCTTGCTAGCGGGGGCGGGCTACGAGCAGTACTTC.

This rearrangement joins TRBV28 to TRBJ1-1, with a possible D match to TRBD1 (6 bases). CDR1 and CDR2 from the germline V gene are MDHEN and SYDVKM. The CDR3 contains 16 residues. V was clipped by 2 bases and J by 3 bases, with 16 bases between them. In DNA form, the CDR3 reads TGTGCCAGCAGTTTAGGCGGGGGCGCGCTAGACACTGAAGCTTTCTTT. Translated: CASSLGGGALDTEAFF.

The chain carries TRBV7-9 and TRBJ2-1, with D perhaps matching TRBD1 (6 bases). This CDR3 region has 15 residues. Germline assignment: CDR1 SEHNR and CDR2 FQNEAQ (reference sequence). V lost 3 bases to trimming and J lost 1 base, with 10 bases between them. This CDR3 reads CASSFDTGSYNEQFF. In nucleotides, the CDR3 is TGTGCCAGCAGCTTCGACACAGGGTCCTACAATGAGCAGTTCTTC. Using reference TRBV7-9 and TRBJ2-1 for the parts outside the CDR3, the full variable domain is DTGVSQNPRHKITKRGQNVTFRCDPISEHNRLYWYRQTLGQGPEFLTYFQNEAQLEKSRLLSDRFSAERPKGSFSTLEIQRTEQGDSAMYLCASSFDTGSYNEQFFGPGTRLTVL.

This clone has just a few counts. The CDR3 here is CASSEFGYTEAFF. The CDR3 nucleotides read TGTGCCAGCAGTGAATTCGGGTACACTGAAGCTTTCTTT. The chain combines TRBV25-1 with TRBJ1-1; no clear D. Germline V lookup: CDR1 MGHDK, CDR2 SYGVNS. V was pared by 1 base and J by 3 bases, with 6 bases between. This CDR3 has 13 residues.

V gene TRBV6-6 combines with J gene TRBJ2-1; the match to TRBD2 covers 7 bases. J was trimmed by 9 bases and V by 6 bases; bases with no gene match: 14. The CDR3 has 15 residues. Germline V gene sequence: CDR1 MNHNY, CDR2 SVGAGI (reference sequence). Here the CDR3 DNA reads TGTGCCAGCAGCCCCGGTCTGGGAGGGAGGGGTGAGCAGTTCTTC. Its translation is CASSPGLGGRGEQFF.

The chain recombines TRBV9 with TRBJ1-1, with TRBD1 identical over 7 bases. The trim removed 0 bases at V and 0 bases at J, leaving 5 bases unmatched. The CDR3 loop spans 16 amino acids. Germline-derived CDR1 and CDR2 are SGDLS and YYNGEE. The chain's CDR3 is CASSVGPTGLNTEAFF. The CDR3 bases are TGTGCCAGCAGCGTAGGGCCGACAGGGTTGAACACTGAAGCTTTCTTT.

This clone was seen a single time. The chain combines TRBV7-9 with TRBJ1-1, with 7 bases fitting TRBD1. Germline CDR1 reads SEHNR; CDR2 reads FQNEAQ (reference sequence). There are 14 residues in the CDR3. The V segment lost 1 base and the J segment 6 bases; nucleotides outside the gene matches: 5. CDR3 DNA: TGTGCCAGCAGCTTAGGGACAGGAGTTGCTGAAGCTTTCTTT. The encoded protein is CASSLGTGVAEAFF.

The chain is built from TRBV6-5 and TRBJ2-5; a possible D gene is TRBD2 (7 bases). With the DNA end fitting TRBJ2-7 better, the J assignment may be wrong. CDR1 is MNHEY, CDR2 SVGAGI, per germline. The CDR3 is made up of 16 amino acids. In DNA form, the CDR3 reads TGTGCCAGCAGTTACTCCCCCGCGGGGGCAAGGTACGAGCAGTACTTC. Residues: CASSYSPAGARYEQYF.

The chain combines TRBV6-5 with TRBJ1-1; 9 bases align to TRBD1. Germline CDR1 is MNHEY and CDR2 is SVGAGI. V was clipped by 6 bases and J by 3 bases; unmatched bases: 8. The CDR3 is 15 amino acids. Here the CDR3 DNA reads TGTGCCAGCAGCCCGACAGGGGGAGCGGACACTGAAGCTTTCTTT. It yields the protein CASSPTGGADTEAFF.

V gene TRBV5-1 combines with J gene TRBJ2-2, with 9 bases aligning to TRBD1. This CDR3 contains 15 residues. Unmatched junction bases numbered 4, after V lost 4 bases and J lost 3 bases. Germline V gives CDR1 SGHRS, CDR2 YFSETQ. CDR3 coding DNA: TGCGCCAGCAGCCCCAGGACAGGGGACACCGGGGAGCTGTTTTTT. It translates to CASSPRTGDTGELFF.

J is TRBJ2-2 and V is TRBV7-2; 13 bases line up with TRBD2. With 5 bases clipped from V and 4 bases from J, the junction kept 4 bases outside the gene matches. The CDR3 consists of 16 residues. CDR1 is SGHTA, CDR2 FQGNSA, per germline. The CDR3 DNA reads TGTGCCAGCAGCCTAAGACTAGCGGGGGGCACCGGGGAGCTGTTTTTT. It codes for CASSLRLAGGTGELFF.

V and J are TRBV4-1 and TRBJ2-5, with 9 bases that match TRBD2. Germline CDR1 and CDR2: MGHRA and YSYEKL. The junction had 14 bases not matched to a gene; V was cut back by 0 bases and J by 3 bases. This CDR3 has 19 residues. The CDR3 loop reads CASSQEVFPGASGEETQYF. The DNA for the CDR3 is TGCGCCAGCAGCCAAGAGGTGTTCCCTGGGGCTAGCGGGGAAGAGACCCAGTACTTC.

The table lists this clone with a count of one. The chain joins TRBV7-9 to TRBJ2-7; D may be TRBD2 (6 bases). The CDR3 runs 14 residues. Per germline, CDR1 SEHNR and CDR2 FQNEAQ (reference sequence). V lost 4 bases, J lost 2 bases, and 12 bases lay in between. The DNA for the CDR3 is TGTGCCAGCAGCTCTCGGAGGGAGACCTACGAGCAGTACTTC. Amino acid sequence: CASSSRRETYEQYF.

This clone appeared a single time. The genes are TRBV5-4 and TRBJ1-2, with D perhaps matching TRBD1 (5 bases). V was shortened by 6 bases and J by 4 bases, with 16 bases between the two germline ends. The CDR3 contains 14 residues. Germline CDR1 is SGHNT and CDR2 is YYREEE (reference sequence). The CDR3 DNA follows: TGTGCCAGCACCTTCGACAGAGCTCTCTATGGCTACACCTTC. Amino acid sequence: CASTFDRALYGYTF.

The CDR3 sequence: CASSECLEAYEQYF. CDR3 DNA sequence: TGTGCCAGCAGTGAATGCCTAGAAGCCTACGAGCAGTACTTC. This chain uses TRBV25-1 with TRBJ2-7; no clear D gene. The CDR3 loop spans 14 amino acids. V was shortened by 1 base and J by 2 bases, with 9 bases between the two germline ends. Per the germline V gene, CDR1 is MGHDK and CDR2 is SYGVNS.

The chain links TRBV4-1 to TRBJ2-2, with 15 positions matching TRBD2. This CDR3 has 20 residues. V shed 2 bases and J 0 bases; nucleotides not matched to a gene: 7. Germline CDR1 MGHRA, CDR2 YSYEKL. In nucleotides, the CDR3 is TGCGCCAGCAGCCAACCGGGACTAGCGGGAGGTTACGCGAACACCGGGGAGCTGTTTTTT. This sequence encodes CASSQPGLAGGYANTGELFF.

The CDR3 DNA reads TGTGCCAGCAGGACAGGGGGAAACTATGGCTACACCTTC. Translating it yields CASRTGGNYGYTF. This rearrangement joins TRBV6-5 to TRBJ1-2; TRBD1 matches 9 bases. V shed 6 bases, J shed 2 bases, and the junction held 1 base outside the gene matches. CDR1 is MNHEY, CDR2 SVGAGI, per germline. CDR3 size: 13 residues.

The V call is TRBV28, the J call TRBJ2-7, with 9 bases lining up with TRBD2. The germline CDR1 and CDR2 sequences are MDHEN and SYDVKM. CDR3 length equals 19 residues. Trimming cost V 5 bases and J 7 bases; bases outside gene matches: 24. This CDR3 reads CASSPPGLATPTTEVEQYF. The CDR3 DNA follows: TGTGCCAGCAGTCCCCCCGGACTAGCGACTCCAACCACTGAGGTGGAGCAGTACTTC. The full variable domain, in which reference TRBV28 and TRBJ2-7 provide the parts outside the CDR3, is DVKVTQSSRYLVKRTGEKVFLECVQDMDHENMFWYRQDPGLGLRLIYFSYDVKMKEKGDIPEGYSVSREKKERFSLILESASTNQTSMYLCASSPPGLATPTTEVEQYFGPGTRLTVT.

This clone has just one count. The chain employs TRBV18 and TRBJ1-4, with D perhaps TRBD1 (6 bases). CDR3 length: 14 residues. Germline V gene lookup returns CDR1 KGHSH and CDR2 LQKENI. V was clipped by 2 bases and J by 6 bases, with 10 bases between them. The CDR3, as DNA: TGTGCCAGCTCACCAACAGGGTACGATGAAAAACTGTTTTTT. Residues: CASSPTGYDEKLFF. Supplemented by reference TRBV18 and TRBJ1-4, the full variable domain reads NAGVMQNPRHLVRRRGQEARLRCSPMKGHSHVYWYRQLPEEGLKFMVYLQKENIIDESGMPKERFSAEFPKEGPSILRIQQVVRGDSAAYFCASSPTGYDEKLFFGSGTQLSVL.

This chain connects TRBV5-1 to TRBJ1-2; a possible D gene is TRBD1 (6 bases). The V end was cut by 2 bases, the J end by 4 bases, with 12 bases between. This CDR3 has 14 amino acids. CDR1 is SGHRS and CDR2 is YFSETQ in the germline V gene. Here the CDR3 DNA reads TGCGCCAGCAGCTTAGGAGGGGGGGGCTATGGCTACACCTTC. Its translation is CASSLGGGGYGYTF.

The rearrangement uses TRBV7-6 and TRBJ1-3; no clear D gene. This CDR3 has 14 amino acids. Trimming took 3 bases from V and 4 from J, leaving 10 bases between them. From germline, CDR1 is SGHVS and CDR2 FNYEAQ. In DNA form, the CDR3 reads TGTGCCAGCAGCTTTGCATCTATGGGAAACACCATATATTTT. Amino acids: CASSFASMGNTIYF.

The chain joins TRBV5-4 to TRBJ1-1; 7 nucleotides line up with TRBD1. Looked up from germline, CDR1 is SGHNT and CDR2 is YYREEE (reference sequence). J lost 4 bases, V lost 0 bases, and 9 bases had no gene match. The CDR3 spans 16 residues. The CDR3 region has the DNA TGTGCCAGCAGCTTGGAAAGGGGGCTGGGAAGCACTGAAGCTTTCTTT. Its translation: CASSLERGLGSTEAFF.

CDR3 protein: CATRPSGDYTDTQYF. The CDR3 DNA reads TGTGCCACCAGACCTAGCGGGGACTACACAGATACGCAGTATTTT. V is TRBV10-3 and J is TRBJ2-3; 9 nucleotides align to TRBD2. V was pared by 10 bases and J by 2 bases, with 10 bases of the junction left unmatched. From germline, CDR1 is ENHRY and CDR2 SYGVKD. The CDR3 runs to 15 residues.

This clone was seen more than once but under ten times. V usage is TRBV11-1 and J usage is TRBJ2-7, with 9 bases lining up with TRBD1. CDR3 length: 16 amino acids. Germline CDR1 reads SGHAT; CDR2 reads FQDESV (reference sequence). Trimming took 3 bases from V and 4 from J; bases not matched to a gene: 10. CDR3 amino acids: CASSLAGWTGAYEQYF. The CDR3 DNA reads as TGTGCCAGCAGCTTGGCCGGGTGGACAGGGGCGTACGAGCAGTACTTC. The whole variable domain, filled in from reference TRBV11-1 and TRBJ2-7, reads EAEVAQSPRYKITEKSQAVAFWCDPISGHATLYWYRQILGQGPELLVQFQDESVVDDSQLPKDRFSAERLKGVDSTLKIQPAELGDSAMYLCASSLAGWTGAYEQYFGPGTRLTVT.

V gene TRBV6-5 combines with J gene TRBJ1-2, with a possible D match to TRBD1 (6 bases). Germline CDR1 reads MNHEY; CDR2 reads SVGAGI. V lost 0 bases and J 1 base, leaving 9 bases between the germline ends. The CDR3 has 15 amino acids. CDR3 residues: CASSYSRGGNYGYTF. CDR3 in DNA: TGTGCCAGCAGTTACTCGAGAGGGGGTAACTATGGCTACACCTTC.

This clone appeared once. CDR3 sequence: CASSWGVTRADQETQYF. The DNA of the CDR3 is TGCGCCAGCAGCTGGGGGGTTACGAGGGCCGACCAAGAGACCCAGTACTTC. V gene TRBV5-1 combines with J gene TRBJ2-5, with D perhaps TRBD2 (6 bases). V lost 3 bases and J 0 bases, leaving 18 bases between the germline ends. The CDR3 totals 17 residues. Per germline, CDR1 SGHRS and CDR2 YFSETQ.

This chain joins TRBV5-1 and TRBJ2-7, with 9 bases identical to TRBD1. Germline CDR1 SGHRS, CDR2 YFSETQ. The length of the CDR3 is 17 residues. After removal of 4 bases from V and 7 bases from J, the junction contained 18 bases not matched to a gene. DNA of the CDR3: TGCGCCAGCAGCCGTCCCGGGACAGGGATTGACTCGCCTGAGCAGTACTTC. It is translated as CASSRPGTGIDSPEQYF.